This is a list of T cell receptor beta chains from one sample in a study of post-analysis software for immune sequencing data. Using its own MiXCR run on the PCR reads, TCRdb lists one record per CDR3 protein. The sample lists about 200,000 distinct CDR3 sequences, 25% to 35% occurring once. The sequencing sample was made of blood. These receptors came from a girl younger than 18 with multiple sclerosis. The CDR3 runs from the conserved cysteine through the conserved F or W. Each record gives: V gene, J gene, clone size, D gene, CDR3 DNA, CDR3 protein. The D gene is left open where the match is weak. Not all rows give a size; the values are once, few, many and, for expanded clones, a class.

>TRBV18|TRBJ2-7|many|-
TGTGCCAGCTCTGCGTTGGTCGGTCCTAATGGCGAGCAGTACTTC
CASSALVGPNGEQYF
>TRBV5-1|TRBJ2-2|few|-
TGCGCCAGCAGCTTGTTAGTACTGGGCGACACCGGGGAGCTGTTTTTT
CASSLLVLGDTGELFF
>TRBV6-1|TRBJ1-2|few|-
TGTGCCAGCAGTGAACAAATACAGGATGGCTACACCTTC
CASSEQIQDGYTF
>TRBV5-8|TRBJ1-1|-|TRBD1
TGTGCCAGCAGCTTCAATGGACAGGCTTCGGGCGCTTTCTTT
CASSFNGQASGAFF
>TRBV12-3/TRBV12-4|TRBJ2-1|many|-
TGTGCCAGCAGTTTTGAGGCTCGAGAGTTCTTC
CASSFEAREFF
>TRBV12-3/TRBV12-4|TRBJ2-7|many|TRBD2
TGTGCCAGCAGTCCCAAGGGACTAGCGGGCCCTACCTACGAGCAGTACTTC
CASSPKGLAGPTYEQYF
>TRBV20-1|TRBJ1-3|-|-
TGCAGTGCTAGAGAAGAGGGTTTTAGGGGAAACACCATATATTTT
CSAREEGFRGNTIYF
>TRBV3-1|TRBJ2-3|many|TRBD2
TGTGCCAGCAGCCAAGATAGGGCGGGAGCCCCTAGCACAGATACGCAGTATTTT
CASSQDRAGAPSTDTQYF
>TRBV11-2|TRBJ2-5|few|-
TGTGCCAGCAGCTTAGGAGGGCTGGGAGGAGAGACCCAGTACTTC
CASSLGGLGGETQYF
>TRBV28|TRBJ2-7|-|-
TGTGCCAGCAGTTTATCACGCTCCGAGCAGTACTTC
CASSLSRSEQYF
>TRBV20-1|TRBJ1-5|few|-
TGCAGTGCTAGAGGATCGGCCGGTTGGATCAATCAGCCCCAGCATTTT
CSARGSAGWINQPQHF
>TRBV7-9|TRBJ1-2|once|-
TGTGCCAGCAGCTTTGGACAGACCTATGGCTACACCTTC
CASSFGQTYGYTF
>TRBV5-1|TRBJ1-2|many|-
TGCGCCAGCAGCCTGTCTTTCGACAGGCCGTATGGCTACACCTTC
CASSLSFDRPYGYTF
>TRBV5-1|TRBJ2-3|-|-
TGCGCCAGCAGCTTGGATGCAGGGAGGAGGACGCAGTATTTT
CASSLDAGRRTQYF
>TRBV13|TRBJ2-1|few|TRBD2
TGTGCCAGCAGCTTAAGGGTAGCGGGAGCGCATGAGCAGTTCTTC
CASSLRVAGAHEQFF
>TRBV29-1|TRBJ1-2|many|-
TGCAACAGCGGTGGCTACACCTTC
CNSGGYTF
>TRBV5-1|TRBJ2-1|many|-
TGCGCCAGCAAATTAGGAAAGAATGAGCAGTTCTTC
CASKLGKNEQFF
>TRBV5-1|TRBJ1-1|many|-
TGCGCCAGCAGCCCATCGACAGGACTGAACACTGAAGCTTTCTTT
CASSPSTGLNTEAFF
>TRBV5-1|TRBJ2-3|-|TRBD2
TGCGCCAGCAGCCCTGCGCGGGGGGCCACAGATACGCAGTATTTT
CASSPARGATDTQYF
>TRBV4-1|TRBJ1-1|-|TRBD1
TGCGCCAGCAGCCATCGACGGACAGGGAAAGGCACTGAAGCTTTCTTT
CASSHRRTGKGTEAFF
>TRBV5-1|TRBJ2-1|-|TRBD1
TGCGCCAGCAGCACAGGGACAGTCCCCGCTGAGCAGTTCTTC
CASSTGTVPAEQFF
>TRBV28|TRBJ2-1|many|-
TGTGCCAGCAGTCTAGGGGGGGACCCCTCCTACAATGAGCAGTTCTTC
CASSLGGDPSYNEQFF
>TRBV5-1|TRBJ2-4|-|-
TGCGCCAGCAGCTGGCCGCGGACAGAGCTAGCCAAAAACATTCAGTGCTTC
CASSWPRTELAKNIQCF
>TRBV29-1|TRBJ2-7|many|-
TGCAGCGCAACCTCCCACCGACCGAGCTCCTACGAGCAGTACTTC
CSATSHRPSSYEQYF
>TRBV6-5|TRBJ2-1|few|-
TGTGCCAGCAGTTACCCCCCAGGTAGCGCCTCCTACAATGAGCAGTTCTTC
CASSYPPGSASYNEQFF
>TRBV18|TRBJ1-2|few|-
TGTGCCAGCTCACCACCCTCAGGGTCTAACTATGGCTACACCTTC
CASSPPSGSNYGYTF
>TRBV10-3|TRBJ1-1|many|-
TGTGCCATCAGAGATATCACTGAAGCTTTCTTT
CAIRDITEAFF
>TRBV29-1|TRBJ2-7|-|TRBD2
TGCAGCGTTGAAGGCCGTTCCGGGGGGTACGAGCAGTACTTC
CSVEGRSGGYEQYF
>TRBV5-1|TRBJ2-7|-|TRBD2
TGTGCCAGCAGCTTGGGAGGGATTGATCAGTACTTC
CASSLGGIDQYF
>TRBV12-3/TRBV12-4|TRBJ2-3|few|-
TGTGCCAGCGGCCGTGACCAACCAGATACGCAGTATTTT
CASGRDQPDTQYF
>TRBV5-1|TRBJ2-5|many|-
TGCGCCAGCAGCTTGGAGGCCCAAGAGACCCAGTACTTC
CASSLEAQETQYF
>TRBV6-6|TRBJ1-5|-|-
TGTGCCAGCAGTTACAGGGCAGTTCGACAGCCCCAGCATTTT
CASSYRAVRQPQHF
>TRBV28|TRBJ1-5|-|-
TGTGCCAGCAGTTTAGGAAATAGCAATCAGCCCCAGCATTTT
CASSLGNSNQPQHF
>TRBV5-5|TRBJ2-1|many|TRBD2
TGTGCCAGCAGCTCTAGCGGGGGGACCTACAATGAGCAGTTCTTC
CASSSSGGTYNEQFF
>TRBV15|TRBJ2-5|-|-
TGTGCCACCAGCAGAACGGCCGGGGAGACCCAGTACTTC
CATSRTAGETQYF
>TRBV28|TRBJ2-1|few|-
TGTGCCAGCGGGGAGACCTACAATGAGCAGTTCTTC
CASGETYNEQFF
>TRBV12-3/TRBV12-4|TRBJ2-5|-|-
TGTGCCAGCAGTTTGGCAGAAACCTACAATGAGCAGTACTTC
CASSLAETYNEQYF
>TRBV11-2|TRBJ2-3|few|TRBD2
TGTGCCAGCAGCTTAGTGCTAGCGGGGGGACCCCCTAGCACAGATACGCAGTATTTT
CASSLVLAGGPPSTDTQYF
>TRBV6-1|TRBJ1-1|many|-
TGTGCCAGCAGCCCCAGGAACACTGAAGCTTTCTTT
CASSPRNTEAFF
>TRBV19|TRBJ2-6|few|-
TGTGCCAGTAGTATAGGCCCCGAGCCCATTGGGGGCTCTGGGGCCAACGTCCTGACTTTC
CASSIGPEPIGGSGANVLTF
>TRBV20-1|TRBJ1-2|many|-
TGCAGTGCCCCTACCCGGCTCAGGGATGGCTACACCTTC
CSAPTRLRDGYTF